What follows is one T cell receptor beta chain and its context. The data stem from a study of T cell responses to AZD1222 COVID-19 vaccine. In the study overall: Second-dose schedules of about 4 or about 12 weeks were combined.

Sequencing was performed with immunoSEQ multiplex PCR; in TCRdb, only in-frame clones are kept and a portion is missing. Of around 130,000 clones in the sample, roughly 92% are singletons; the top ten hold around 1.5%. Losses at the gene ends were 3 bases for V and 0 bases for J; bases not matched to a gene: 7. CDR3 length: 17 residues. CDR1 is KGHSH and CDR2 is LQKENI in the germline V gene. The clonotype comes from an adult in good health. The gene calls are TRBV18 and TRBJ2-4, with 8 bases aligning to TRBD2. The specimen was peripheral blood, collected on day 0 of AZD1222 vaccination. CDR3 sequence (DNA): TGTGCCAGCTCACCCCGGGGGGGTGACCTAGCCAAAAACATTCAGTACTTC. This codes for CASSPRGGDLAKNIQYF.